Here is one T cell receptor (beta chain) with its context. What it binds is unknown. Sorts performed in triplicate captured 250,000 to 350,000 cells each from every CD8+ T cell subset. In preparing the TRB cDNA libraries, 5' RACE with UMI labels was used. TCRdb reprocessed the 5' RACE reads, with one entry per CDR3 protein and no DNA. The table lists around 50,000 distinct CDR3 sequences, with 20% to 25% in the top ten. This entry comes from a study of CXCR3-negative and CXCR3-positive naive CD8 T cells. Whole-study findings and limits: Naive subsets were similarly diverse, while memory CD8+ repertoires were much less diverse.

The CDR3 is 17 amino acids. Per germline, CDR1 SQVTM and CDR2 ANQGSEA. The sample taken for sequencing was memory CD8+ T cells from blood. The sequence was obtained from a human donor in good health. Some clones in this sample may be carry-over from other donors' samples. The chain combines TRBV29-1 with TRBJ2-1; the TCRdb D gene call, TRBD1, has no DNA to confirm it. CDR3: CSVEIPIGRGAWNEQFF.